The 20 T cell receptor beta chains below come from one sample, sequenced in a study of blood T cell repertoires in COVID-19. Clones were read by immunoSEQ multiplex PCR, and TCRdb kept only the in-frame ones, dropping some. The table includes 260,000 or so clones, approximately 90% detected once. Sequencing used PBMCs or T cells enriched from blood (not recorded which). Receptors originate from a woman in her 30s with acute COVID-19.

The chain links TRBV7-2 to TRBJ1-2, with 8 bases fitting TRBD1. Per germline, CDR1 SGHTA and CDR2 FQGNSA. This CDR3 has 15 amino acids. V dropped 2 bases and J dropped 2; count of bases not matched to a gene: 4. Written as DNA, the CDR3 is TGTGCCAGCAGCTTATTCCCAGGGGGCAACTATGGCTACACCTTC. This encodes CASSLFPGGNYGYTF.

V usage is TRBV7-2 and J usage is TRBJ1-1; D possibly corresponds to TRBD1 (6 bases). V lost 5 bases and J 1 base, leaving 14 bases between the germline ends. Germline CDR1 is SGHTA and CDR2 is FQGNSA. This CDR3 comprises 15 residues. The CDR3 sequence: CASSKNGGQNTEAFF. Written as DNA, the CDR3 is TGTGCCAGCAGCAAAAATGGGGGCCAGAACACTGAAGCTTTCTTT.

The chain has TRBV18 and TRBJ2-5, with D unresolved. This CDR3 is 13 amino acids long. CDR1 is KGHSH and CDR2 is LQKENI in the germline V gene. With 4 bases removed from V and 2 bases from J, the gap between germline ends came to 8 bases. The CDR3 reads CASSRGLQETQYF. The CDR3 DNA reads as TGTGCCAGCTCACGCGGCCTACAAGAGACCCAGTACTTC.

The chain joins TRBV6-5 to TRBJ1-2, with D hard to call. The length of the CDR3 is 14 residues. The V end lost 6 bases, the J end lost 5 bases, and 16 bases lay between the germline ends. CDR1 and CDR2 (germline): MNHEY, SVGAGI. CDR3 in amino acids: CASSGPASGYGYTF. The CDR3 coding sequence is TGTGCCAGCAGCGGTCCAGCTAGCGGATATGGCTACACCTTC.

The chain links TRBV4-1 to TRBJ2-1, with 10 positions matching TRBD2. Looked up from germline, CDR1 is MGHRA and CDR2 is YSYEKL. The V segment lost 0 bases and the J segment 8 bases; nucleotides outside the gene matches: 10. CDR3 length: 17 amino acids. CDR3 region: CASSQDLWSGGADEQFF. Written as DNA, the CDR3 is TGCGCCAGCAGCCAAGATCTGTGGAGCGGGGGGGCCGATGAGCAGTTCTTC.

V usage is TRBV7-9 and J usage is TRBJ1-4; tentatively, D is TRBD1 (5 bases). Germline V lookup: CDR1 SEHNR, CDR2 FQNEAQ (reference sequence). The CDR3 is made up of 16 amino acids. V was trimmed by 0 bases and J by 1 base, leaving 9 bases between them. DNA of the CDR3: TGTGCCAGCAGCTTAGCAGCGGGGGAAACTAATGAAAAACTGTTTTTT. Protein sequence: CASSLAAGETNEKLFF.

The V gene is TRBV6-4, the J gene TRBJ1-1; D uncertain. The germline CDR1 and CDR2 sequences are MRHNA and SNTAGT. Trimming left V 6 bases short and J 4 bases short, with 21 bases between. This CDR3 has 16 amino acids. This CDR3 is CASREQPDSWGTEAFF. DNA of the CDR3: TGTGCCAGCAGAGAACAGCCGGACTCGTGGGGCACTGAAGCTTTCTTT.

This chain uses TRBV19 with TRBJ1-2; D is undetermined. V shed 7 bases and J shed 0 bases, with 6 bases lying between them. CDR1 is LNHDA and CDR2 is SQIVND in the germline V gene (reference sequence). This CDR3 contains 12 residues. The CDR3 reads CASTSANYGYTF. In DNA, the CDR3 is TGTGCCAGTACCAGTGCTAACTATGGCTACACCTTC.

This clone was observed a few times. The CDR3 DNA reads as TGTGCCATCACCGCGGGGGGGCTGAACACCGGGGAGCTGTTTTTT. Protein: CAITAGGLNTGELFF. This chain uses TRBV10-3 with TRBJ2-2; 9 bases map to TRBD2. The V gene's germline CDR1 is ENHRY and CDR2 SYGVKD. The CDR3 is 15 residues long. With 7 bases clipped from V and 1 base from J, the junction kept 4 bases outside the gene matches.

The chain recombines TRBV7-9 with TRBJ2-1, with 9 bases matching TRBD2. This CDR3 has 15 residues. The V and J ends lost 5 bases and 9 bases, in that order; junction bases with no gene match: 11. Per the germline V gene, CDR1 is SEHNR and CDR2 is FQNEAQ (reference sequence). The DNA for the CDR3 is TGTGCCAGCAGCCCCCCTAGACTAGCGGATAGTGAGCAGTTCTTC. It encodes CASSPPRLADSEQFF. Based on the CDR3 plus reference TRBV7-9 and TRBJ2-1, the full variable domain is DTGVSQNPRHKITKRGQNVTFRCDPISEHNRLYWYRQTLGQGPEFLTYFQNEAQLEKSRLLSDRFSAERPKGSFSTLEIQRTEQGDSAMYLCASSPPRLADSEQFFGPGTRLTVL.

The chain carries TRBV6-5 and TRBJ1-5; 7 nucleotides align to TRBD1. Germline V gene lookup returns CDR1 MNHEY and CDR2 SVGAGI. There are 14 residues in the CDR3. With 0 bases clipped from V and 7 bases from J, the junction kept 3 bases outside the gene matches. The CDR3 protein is CASSYSAGGQPQHF. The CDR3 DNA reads TGTGCCAGCAGTTACTCGGCAGGGGGGCAGCCCCAGCATTTT.

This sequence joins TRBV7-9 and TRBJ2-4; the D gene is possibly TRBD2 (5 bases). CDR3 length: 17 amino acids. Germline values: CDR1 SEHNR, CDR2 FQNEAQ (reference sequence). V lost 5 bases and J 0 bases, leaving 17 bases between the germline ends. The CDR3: CASSPRLTNSAKNIQYF. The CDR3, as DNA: TGTGCCAGCAGCCCCAGACTAACCAACTCAGCCAAAAACATTCAGTACTTC. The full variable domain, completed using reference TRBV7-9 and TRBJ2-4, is DTGVSQNPRHKITKRGQNVTFRCDPISEHNRLYWYRQTLGQGPEFLTYFQNEAQLEKSRLLSDRFSAERPKGSFSTLEIQRTEQGDSAMYLCASSPRLTNSAKNIQYFGAGTRLSVL.

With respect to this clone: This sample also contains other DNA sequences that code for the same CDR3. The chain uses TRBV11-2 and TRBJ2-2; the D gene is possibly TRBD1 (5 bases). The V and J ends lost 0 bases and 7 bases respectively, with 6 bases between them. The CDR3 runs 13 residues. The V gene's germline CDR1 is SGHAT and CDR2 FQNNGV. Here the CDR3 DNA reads TGTGCCAGCAGCTTAGATAGGGGCGGGGAGCTGTTTTTT. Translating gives CASSLDRGGELFF.

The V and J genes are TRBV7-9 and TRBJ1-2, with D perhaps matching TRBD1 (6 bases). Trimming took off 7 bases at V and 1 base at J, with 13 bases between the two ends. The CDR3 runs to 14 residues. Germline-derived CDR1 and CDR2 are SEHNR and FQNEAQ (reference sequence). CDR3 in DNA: TGTGCCAGCATCGGACAGACTCATAACTATGGCTACACCTTC. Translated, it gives CASIGQTHNYGYTF. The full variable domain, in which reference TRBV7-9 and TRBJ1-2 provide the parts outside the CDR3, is DTGVSQNPRHKITKRGQNVTFRCDPISEHNRLYWYRQTLGQGPEFLTYFQNEAQLEKSRLLSDRFSAERPKGSFSTLEIQRTEQGDSAMYLCASIGQTHNYGYTFGSGTRLTVV.

The CDR3 DNA sequence: TGTGCCAGCAGCTTGGGGCAGGGTATTTTCTACGAGCAGTACTTC. Protein product: CASSLGQGIFYEQYF. This rearrangement joins TRBV5-6 to TRBJ2-7; D perhaps matches TRBD1 (5 bases). Deletions cut 0 bases from V and 3 bases from J, with 13 bases between. CDR1 is SGHDT, CDR2 YYEEEE, per germline. The CDR3 runs to 15 residues.

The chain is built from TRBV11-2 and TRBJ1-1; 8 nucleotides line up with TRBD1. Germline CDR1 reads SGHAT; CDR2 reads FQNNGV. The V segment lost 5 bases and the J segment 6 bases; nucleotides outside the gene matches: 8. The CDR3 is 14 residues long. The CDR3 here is CASSEQGGVAEAFF. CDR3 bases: TGTGCCAGCAGCGAACAGGGGGGGGTGGCTGAAGCTTTCTTT.

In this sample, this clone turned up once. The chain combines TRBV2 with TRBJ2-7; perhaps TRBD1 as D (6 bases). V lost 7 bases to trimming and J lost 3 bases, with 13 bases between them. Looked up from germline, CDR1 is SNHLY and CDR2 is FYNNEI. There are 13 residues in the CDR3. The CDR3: CASTSDSHYEQYF. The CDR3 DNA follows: TGTGCCAGCACTTCGGACAGTCACTACGAGCAGTACTTC.

The CDR3 region has the DNA TGTGCCTGGATGGGGGGCGGTAGCGGGGCGACCTACAATGAGCAGTTCTTC. Protein: CAWMGGGSGATYNEQFF. The V call is TRBV30, the J call TRBJ2-1; TRBD2 agrees at 8 bases. Looked up from germline, CDR1 is GTSNPN and CDR2 is SVGIG (reference sequence). The trim removed 4 bases at V and 2 bases at J, leaving 13 bases unmatched. This CDR3 contains 17 residues.

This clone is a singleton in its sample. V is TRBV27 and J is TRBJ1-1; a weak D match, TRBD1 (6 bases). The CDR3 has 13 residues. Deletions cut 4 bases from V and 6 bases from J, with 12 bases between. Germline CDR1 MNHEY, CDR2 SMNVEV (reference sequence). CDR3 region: CASSSDRRPEAFF. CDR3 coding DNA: TGTGCCAGCAGTTCCGACAGGCGCCCTGAAGCTTTCTTT.

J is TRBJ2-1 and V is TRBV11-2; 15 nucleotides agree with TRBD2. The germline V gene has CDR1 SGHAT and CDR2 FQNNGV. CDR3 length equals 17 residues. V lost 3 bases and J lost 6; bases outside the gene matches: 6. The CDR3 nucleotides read TGTGCCAGCAGCTTCGAACGGGGACTAGCGGGGGGCAATGAGCAGTTCTTC. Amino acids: CASSFERGLAGGNEQFF.